This T cell receptor (beta chain) emerged from a study of blood T cell repertoires in COVID-19. CDR3 length: 14 residues. Germline values: CDR1 SGHAT, CDR2 FQNNGV. V was cut by 1 base and J by 3 bases, with 8 bases left in between. This table comes from immunoSEQ multiplex PCR, and its TCRdb copy is limited to in-frame clones, with some not included. Of 150,000 or so clones listed, around 83% are singletons. The chain employs TRBV11-2 and TRBJ2-3; unclear D gene. Sequenced: peripheral blood. The TCR sequence derives from an older woman with acute or convalescent COVID-19. CDR3 in DNA: TGTGCCAGCAGCTTAGTTGCCCGGACAGATACGCAGTATTTT. Its protein product is CASSLVARTDTQYF. The whole variable domain, filled in from reference TRBV11-2 and TRBJ2-3, reads EAGVAQSPRYKIIEKRQSVAFWCNPISGHATLYWYQQILGQGPKLLIQFQNNGVVDDSQLPKDRFSAERLKGVDSTLKIQPAKLEDSAVYLCASSLVARTDTQYFGPGTRLTVL.